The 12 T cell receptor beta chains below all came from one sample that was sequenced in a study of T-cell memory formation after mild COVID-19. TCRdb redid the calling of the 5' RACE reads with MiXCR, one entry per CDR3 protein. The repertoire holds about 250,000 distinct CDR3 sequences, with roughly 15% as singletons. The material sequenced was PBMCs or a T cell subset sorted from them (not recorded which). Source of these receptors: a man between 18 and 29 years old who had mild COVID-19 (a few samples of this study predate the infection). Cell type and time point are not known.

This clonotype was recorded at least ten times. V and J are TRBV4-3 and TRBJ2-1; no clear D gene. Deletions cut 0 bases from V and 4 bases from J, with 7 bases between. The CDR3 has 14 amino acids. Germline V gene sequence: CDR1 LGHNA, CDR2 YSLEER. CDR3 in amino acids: CASSQDNKYNEQFF. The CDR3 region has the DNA TGCGCCAGCAGCCAAGATAACAAATACAATGAGCAGTTCTTC.

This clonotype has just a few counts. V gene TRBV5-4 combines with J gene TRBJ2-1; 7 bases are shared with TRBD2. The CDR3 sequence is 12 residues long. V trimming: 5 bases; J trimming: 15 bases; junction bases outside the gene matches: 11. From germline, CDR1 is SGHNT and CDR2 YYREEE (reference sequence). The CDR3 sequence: CASSSWEGRPFF. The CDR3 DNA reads TGTGCCAGCAGTTCATGGGAGGGCCGGCCGTTCTTC.

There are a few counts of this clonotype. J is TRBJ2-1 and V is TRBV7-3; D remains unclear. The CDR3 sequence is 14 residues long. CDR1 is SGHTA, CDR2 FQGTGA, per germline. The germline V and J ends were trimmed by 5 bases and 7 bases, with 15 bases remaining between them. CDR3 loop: CASSAPAYENEQFF. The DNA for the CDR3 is TGTGCCAGCAGCGCACCAGCCTATGAAAATGAGCAGTTCTTC. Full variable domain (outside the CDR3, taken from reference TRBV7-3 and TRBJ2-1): GAGVSQTPSNKVTEKGKYVELRCDPISGHTALYWYRQSLGQGPEFLIYFQGTGAADDSGLPNDRFFAVRPEGSVSTLKIQRTERGDSAVYLCASSAPAYENEQFFGPGTRLTVL.

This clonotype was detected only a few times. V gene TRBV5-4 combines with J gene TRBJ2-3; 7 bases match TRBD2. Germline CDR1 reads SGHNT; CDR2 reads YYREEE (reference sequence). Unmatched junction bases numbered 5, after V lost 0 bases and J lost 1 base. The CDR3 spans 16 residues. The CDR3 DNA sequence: TGTGCCAGCAGCTTGGGAGTACGGGGGGGCACAGATACGCAGTATTTT. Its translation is CASSLGVRGGTDTQYF. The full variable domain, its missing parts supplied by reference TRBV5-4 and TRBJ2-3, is ETGVTQSPTHLIKTRGQQVTLRCSSQSGHNTVSWYQQALGQGPQFIFQYYREEENGRGNFPPRFSGLQFPNYSSELNVNALELDDSALYLCASSLGVRGGTDTQYFGPGTRLTVL.

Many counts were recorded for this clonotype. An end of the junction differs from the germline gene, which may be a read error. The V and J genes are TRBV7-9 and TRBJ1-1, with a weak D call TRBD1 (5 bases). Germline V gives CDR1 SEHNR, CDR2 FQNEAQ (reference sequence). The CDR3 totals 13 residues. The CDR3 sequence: CASSFDSNTEAFF. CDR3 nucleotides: TGCGCCAGCAGCTTCGACAGTAACACTGAAGCTTTCTTT. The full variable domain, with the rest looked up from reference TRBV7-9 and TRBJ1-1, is DTGVSQNPRHKITKRGQNVTFRCDPISEHNRLYWYRQTLGQGPEFLTYFQNEAQLEKSRLLSDRFSAERPKGSFSTLEIQRTEQGDSAMYLCASSFDSNTEAFFGQGTRLTVV.

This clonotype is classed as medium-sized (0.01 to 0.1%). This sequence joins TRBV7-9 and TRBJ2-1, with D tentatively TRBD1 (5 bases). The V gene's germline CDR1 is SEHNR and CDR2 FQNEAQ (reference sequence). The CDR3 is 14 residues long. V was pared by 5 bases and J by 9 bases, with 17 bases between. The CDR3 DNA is TGTGCCAGCAGCCCAAGGGCAGGGAAGGGTGAGCAGTTCTTC. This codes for CASSPRAGKGEQFF.

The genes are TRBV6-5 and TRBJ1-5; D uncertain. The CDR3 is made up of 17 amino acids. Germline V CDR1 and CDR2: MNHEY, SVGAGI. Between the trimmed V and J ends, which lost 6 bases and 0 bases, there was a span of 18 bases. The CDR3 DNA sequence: TGTGCCAGCAGAGCTCGACTCGGGAGAAATAGCAATCAGCCCCAGCATTTT. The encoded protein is CASRARLGRNSNQPQHF.

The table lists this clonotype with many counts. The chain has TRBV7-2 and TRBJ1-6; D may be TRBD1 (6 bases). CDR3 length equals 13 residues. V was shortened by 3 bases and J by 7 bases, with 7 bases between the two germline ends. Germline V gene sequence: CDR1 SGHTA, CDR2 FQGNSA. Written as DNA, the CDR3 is TGTGCCAGCAGCTTCCAGGGGAATTCACCCCTCCACTTT. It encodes CASSFQGNSPLHF.

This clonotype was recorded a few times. CDR3 bases: TGCGCCAGCAGCTTGGTACAGGGGGGGAACGATAATTCACCCCTCCACTTT. Its translation: CASSLVQGGNDNSPLHF. The chain carries TRBV5-1 and TRBJ1-6, with 8 bases aligning to TRBD1. Looked up from germline, CDR1 is SGHRS and CDR2 is YFSETQ. CDR3 size: 17 residues. Trimming took 0 bases from V and 5 from J; bases not matched to a gene: 7.

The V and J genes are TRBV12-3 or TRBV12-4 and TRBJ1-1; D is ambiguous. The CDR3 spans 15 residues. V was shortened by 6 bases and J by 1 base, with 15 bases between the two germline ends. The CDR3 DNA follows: TGTGCCAGCAGCTCTAGTATAGGGTGGAACACTGAAGCTTTCTTT. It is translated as CASSSSIGWNTEAFF.

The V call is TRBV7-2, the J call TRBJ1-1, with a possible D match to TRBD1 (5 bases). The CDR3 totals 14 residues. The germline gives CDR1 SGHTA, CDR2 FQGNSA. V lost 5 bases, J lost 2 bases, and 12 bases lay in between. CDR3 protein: CASSLGVLNTEAFF. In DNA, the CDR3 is TGTGCCAGCAGCCTGGGGGTCCTAAACACTGAAGCTTTCTTT. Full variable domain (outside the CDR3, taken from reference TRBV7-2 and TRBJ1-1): GAGVSQSPSNKVTEKGKDVELRCDPISGHTALYWYRQSLGQGLEFLIYFQGNSAPDKSGLPSDRFSAERTGGSVSTLTIQRTQQEDSAVYLCASSLGVLNTEAFFGQGTRLTVV.

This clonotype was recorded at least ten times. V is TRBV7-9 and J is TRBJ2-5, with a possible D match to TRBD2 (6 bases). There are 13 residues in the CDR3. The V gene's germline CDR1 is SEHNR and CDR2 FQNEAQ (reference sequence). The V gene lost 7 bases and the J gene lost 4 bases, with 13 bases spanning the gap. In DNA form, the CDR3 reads TGTGCCAGCACCCGGGGGATGGGAGAGACCCAGTACTTC. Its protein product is CASTRGMGETQYF. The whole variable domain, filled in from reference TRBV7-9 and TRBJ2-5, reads DTGVSQNPRHKITKRGQNVTFRCDPISEHNRLYWYRQTLGQGPEFLTYFQNEAQLEKSRLLSDRFSAERPKGSFSTLEIQRTEQGDSAMYLCASTRGMGETQYFGPGTRLLVL.